Shown below are 13 T cell receptor beta chains from a single sample sequenced in a study of T cells in localized non-small cell lung cancer. Repertoires were generated with immunoSEQ multiplex PCR, while TCRdb's copy carries only in-frame clones and drops some. The table has under 35,000 clones, roughly 78% seen once. This sample comprised peripheral blood, obtained before any cancer treatment. The receptors were gathered from a male donor older than 55 with stage II squamous cell lung carcinoma.

V and J are TRBV2 and TRBJ2-1; 9 bases align to TRBD2. The CDR3 is 18 residues long. Germline values: CDR1 SNHLY, CDR2 FYNNEI. The junction had 7 bases not matched to a gene; V was cut back by 1 base and J by 0 bases. Written as DNA, the CDR3 is TGTGCCAGCAGTGAAGTCTATAGCGGGGGTAGCTCCTACAATGAGCAGTTCTTC. Its translation: CASSEVYSGGSSYNEQFF.

The rearrangement uses TRBV7-9 and TRBJ1-4, with a weak D call TRBD1 (6 bases). The CDR3 runs 15 residues. From germline, CDR1 is SEHNR and CDR2 FQNEAQ (reference sequence). V lost 5 bases to trimming and J lost 8 bases, with 18 bases between them. CDR3: CASSPGAQGGEKLFF. The DNA of the CDR3 is TGTGCCAGCAGCCCGGGGGCACAGGGAGGCGAAAAACTGTTTTTT.

This sequence joins TRBV19 and TRBJ2-1; D uncertain. Per germline, CDR1 LNHDA and CDR2 SQIVND (reference sequence). The CDR3 runs to 11 residues. The V end was cut by 3 bases, the J end by 4 bases, with 1 base between. The CDR3 DNA follows: TGTGCCAGTAGTATTTACAATGAGCAGTTCTTC. It yields the protein CASSIYNEQFF.

Only a few counts were recorded for this clone. The chain couples TRBV30 to TRBJ1-4; no reliable D call. V was trimmed by 5 bases and J by 7 bases, leaving 14 bases between them. The CDR3 is 13 amino acids. The germline gives CDR1 GTSNPN, CDR2 SVGIG (reference sequence). DNA of the CDR3: TGTGCCTGGGGCGGAGGGATAGGTGAAAAACTGTTTTTT. Amino acids: CAWGGGIGEKLFF.

The chain has TRBV25-1 and TRBJ1-6; D call uncertain. Trimming left V 7 bases short and J 5 bases short, with 9 bases between. The CDR3 consists of 13 residues. Per the germline V gene, CDR1 is MGHDK and CDR2 is SYGVNS. The DNA of the CDR3 is TGTGCCAGCAATGGGCAGAATAATTCACCCCTCCACTTT. Translating it yields CASNGQNNSPLHF.

The chain is built from TRBV5-1 and TRBJ1-5; tentatively, D is TRBD1 (6 bases). Germline assignment: CDR1 SGHRS and CDR2 YFSETQ. V shed 4 bases and J shed 1 base, with 9 bases lying between them. This CDR3 has 14 amino acids. CDR3 loop: CASSPGQSNQPQHF. CDR3 nucleotide sequence: TGCGCCAGCAGCCCCGGACAGAGCAATCAGCCCCAGCATTTT.

The V gene is TRBV7-2, the J gene TRBJ2-7; D is perhaps TRBD1 (5 bases). This CDR3 is 14 amino acids long. Germline V gives CDR1 SGHTA, CDR2 FQGNSA. Trimming took off 2 bases at V and 2 bases at J, with 10 bases between the two ends. The CDR3 nucleotides read TGTGCCAGCAGCTTAACACAGGCCACCTACGAGCAGTACTTC. Translated: CASSLTQATYEQYF.

This chain uses TRBV9 with TRBJ2-4; D unresolved. The CDR3 is made up of 14 amino acids. Germline V CDR1 and CDR2: SGDLS, YYNGEE. The germline V and J ends were trimmed by 0 bases and 3 bases, with 7 bases remaining between them. The CDR3: CASSVAGGKNIQYF. The DNA for the CDR3 is TGTGCCAGCAGCGTAGCAGGCGGCAAAAACATTCAGTACTTC.

The genes are TRBV5-4 and TRBJ2-2, with D possibly being TRBD2 (6 bases). The germline V gene encodes CDR1 SGHNT and CDR2 YYREEE (reference sequence). This CDR3 has 15 residues. Deletions cut 3 bases from V and 3 bases from J, with 12 bases between. Here the CDR3 DNA reads TGTGCCAGCAGCTCTAGGACTACCTACACCGGGGAGCTGTTTTTT. Its protein product is CASSSRTTYTGELFF.

This clone occurred a few times. CDR3 loop: CASSLVPGTEAFF. For the CDR3, the DNA is TGCGCCAGCAGCTTAGTACCCGGGACAGAAGCTTTCTTT. The chain is built from TRBV5-1 and TRBJ1-1; the D gene is possibly TRBD1 (6 bases). The CDR3 spans 13 residues. The V and J ends lost 2 bases and 8 bases respectively, with 13 bases between them. Per the germline V gene, CDR1 is SGHRS and CDR2 is YFSETQ.

This chain connects TRBV5-1 to TRBJ2-5, with D perhaps TRBD1 (8 bases). The V gene lost 5 bases and the J gene lost 3 bases, with 23 bases spanning the gap. This CDR3 spans 17 amino acids. Germline V gene lookup returns CDR1 SGHRS and CDR2 YFSETQ. The DNA of the CDR3 is TGCGCCAGCAGTTCAGCCCGGACAGGGAGGGAGGAAGAGACCCAGTACTTC. It is translated as CASSSARTGREEETQYF. The full variable domain, in which reference TRBV5-1 and TRBJ2-5 provide the parts outside the CDR3, is KAGVTQTPRYLIKTRGQQVTLSCSPISGHRSVSWYQQTPGQGLQFLFEYFSETQRNKGNFPGRFSGRQFSNSRSEMNVSTLELGDSALYLCASSSARTGREEETQYFGPGTRLLVL.

Only a few counts were recorded for this clone. The gene calls are TRBV27 and TRBJ2-2, with D maybe TRBD2 (5 bases). The CDR3 covers 14 residues. V lost 8 bases, J lost 3 bases, and 13 bases lay in between. CDR1 MNHEY and CDR2 SMNVEV come from the germline V gene (reference sequence). CDR3 in amino acids: CASRGMGYTGELFF. CDR3 DNA: TGTGCCAGCCGGGGAATGGGCTACACCGGGGAGCTGTTTTTT.

The table lists this clone with a count of one. The chain couples TRBV25-1 to TRBJ2-1; the D is unclear. CDR1 and CDR2 (germline): MGHDK, SYGVNS. Trimming stripped 1 base from V and 3 bases from J, with 16 bases between. CDR3 length: 17 residues. CDR3 region: CASSESGIALNYNEQFF. CDR3 coding DNA: TGTGCCAGCAGTGAATCGGGTATAGCCCTAAACTACAATGAGCAGTTCTTC.